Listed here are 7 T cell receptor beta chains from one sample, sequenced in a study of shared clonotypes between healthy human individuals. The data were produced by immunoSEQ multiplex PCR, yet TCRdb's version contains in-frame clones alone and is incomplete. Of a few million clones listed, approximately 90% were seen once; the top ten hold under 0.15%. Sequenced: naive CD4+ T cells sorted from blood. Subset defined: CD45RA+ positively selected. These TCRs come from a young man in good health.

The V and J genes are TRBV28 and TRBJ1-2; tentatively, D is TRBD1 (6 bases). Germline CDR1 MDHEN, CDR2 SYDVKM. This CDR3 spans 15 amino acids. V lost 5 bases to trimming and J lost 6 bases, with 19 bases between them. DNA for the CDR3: TGTGCCAGCAGTACCGGACAGCCAAGGACTAATGGCTACACCTTC. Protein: CASSTGQPRTNGYTF.

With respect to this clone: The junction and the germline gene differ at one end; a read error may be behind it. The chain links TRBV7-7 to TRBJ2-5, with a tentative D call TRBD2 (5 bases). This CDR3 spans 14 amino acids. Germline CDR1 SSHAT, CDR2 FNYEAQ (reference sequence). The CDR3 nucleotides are TGTGCTAGCAGCTTAGCGATCAGTGAAGAGACCCAGTACTTC. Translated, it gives CASSLAISEETQYF.

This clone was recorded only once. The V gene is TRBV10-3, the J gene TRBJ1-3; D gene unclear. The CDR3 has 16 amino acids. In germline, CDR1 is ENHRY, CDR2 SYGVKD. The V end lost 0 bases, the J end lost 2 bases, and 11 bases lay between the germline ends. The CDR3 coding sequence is TGTGCCATCAGTGAGTCTCAGGCGGCGGCTGGAAACACCATATATTTT. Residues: CAISESQAAAGNTIYF.

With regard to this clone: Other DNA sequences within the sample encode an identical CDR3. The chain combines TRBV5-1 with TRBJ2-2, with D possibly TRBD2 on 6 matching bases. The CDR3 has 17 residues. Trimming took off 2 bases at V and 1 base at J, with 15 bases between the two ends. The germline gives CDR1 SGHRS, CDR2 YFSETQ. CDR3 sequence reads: CASSLGSGGMNTGELFF. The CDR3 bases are TGCGCCAGCAGCTTAGGCAGCGGCGGGATGAACACCGGGGAGCTGTTTTTT. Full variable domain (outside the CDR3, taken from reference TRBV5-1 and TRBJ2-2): KAGVTQTPRYLIKTRGQQVTLSCSPISGHRSVSWYQQTPGQGLQFLFEYFSETQRNKGNFPGRFSGRQFSNSRSEMNVSTLELGDSALYLCASSLGSGGMNTGELFFGEGSRLTVL.

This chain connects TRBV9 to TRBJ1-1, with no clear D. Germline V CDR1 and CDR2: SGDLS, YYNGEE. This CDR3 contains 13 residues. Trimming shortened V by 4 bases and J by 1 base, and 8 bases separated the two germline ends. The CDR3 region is CASSKMSNTEAFF. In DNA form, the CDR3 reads TGTGCCAGCAGCAAGATGTCGAACACTGAAGCTTTCTTT. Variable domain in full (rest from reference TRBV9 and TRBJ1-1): DSGVTQTPKHLITATGQRVTLRCSPRSGDLSVYWYQQSLDQGLQFLIQYYNGEERAKGNILERFSAQQFPDLHSELNLSSLELGDSALYFCASSKMSNTEAFFGQGTRLTVV.

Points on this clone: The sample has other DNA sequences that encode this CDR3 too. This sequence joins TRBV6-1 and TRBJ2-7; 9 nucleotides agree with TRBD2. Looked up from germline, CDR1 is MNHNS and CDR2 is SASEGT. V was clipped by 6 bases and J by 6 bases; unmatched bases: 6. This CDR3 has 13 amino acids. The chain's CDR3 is CASRDSGGFEQYF. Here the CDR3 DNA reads TGTGCCAGCAGGGATAGCGGGGGCTTCGAGCAGTACTTC.

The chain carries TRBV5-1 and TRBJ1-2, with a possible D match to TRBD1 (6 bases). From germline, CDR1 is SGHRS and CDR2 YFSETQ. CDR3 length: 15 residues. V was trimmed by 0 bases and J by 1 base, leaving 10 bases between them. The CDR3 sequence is CASSLGDTDNYGYTF. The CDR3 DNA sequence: TGCGCCAGCAGCTTGGGGGACACAGATAACTATGGCTACACCTTC.